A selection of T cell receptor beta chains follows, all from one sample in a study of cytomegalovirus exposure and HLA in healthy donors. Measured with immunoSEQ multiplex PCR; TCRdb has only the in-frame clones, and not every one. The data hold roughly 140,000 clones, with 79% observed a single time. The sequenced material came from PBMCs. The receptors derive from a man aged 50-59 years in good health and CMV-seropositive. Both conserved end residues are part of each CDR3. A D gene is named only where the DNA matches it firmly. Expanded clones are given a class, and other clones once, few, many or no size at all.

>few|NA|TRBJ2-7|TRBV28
CASSPRGGRGRNEQYF
TGTGCCAGCAGTCCCCGTGGTGGCAGGGGAAGGAACGAGCAGTACTTC
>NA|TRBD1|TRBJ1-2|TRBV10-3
CAISAGQGVYGYTF
TGTGCCATCAGTGCCGGACAGGGCGTATATGGCTACACCTTC
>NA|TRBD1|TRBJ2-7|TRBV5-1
CASSGTGGYEQYF
TGCGCCAGCAGCGGGACAGGGGGCTACGAGCAGTACTTC
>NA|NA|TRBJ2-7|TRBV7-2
CASSPTPGYEQYF
TGTGCCAGCAGCCCGACTCCGGGCTACGAGCAGTACTTC
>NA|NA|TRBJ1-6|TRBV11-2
CASSPRQVSNSPLHF
TGTGCCAGCAGCCCACGACAGGTCTCCAATTCACCCCTCCACTTT
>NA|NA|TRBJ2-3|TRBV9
CASSVGGGTTDTQYF
TGTGCCAGCAGCGTAGGAGGCGGGACCACAGATACGCAGTATTTT
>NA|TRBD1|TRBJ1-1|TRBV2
CASNGQGGINTEAFF
TGTGCCAGCAATGGACAGGGTGGCATAAACACTGAAGCTTTCTTT
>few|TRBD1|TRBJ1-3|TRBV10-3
CAIGQGFSGNTIYF
TGTGCCATCGGACAGGGATTCTCTGGAAACACCATATATTTT
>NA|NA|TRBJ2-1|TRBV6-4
CASSSLMLAASGNEQFF
TGTGCCAGCAGTTCGCTCATGTTAGCGGCCTCGGGGAATGAGCAGTTCTTC
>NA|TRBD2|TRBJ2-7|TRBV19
CASSTRTGLTYEQYF
TGTGCCAGTAGTACACGGACGGGACTAACCTACGAGCAGTACTTC
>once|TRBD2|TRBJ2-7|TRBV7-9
CASSNGGSSYEQYF
TGTGCCAGCAGTAACGGGGGGAGCTCCTACGAGCAGTACTTC
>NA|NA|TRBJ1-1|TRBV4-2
CASSQDLRASGSNTEAFF
TGTGCCAGCAGCCAAGACCTACGGGCCAGCGGATCGAACACTGAAGCTTTCTTT
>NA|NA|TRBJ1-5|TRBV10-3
CAISGVDQPQHF
TGTGCCATCAGTGGAGTAGATCAGCCCCAGCATTTT
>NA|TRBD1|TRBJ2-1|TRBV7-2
CASSLRTGPYNEQFF
TGTGCCAGCAGCTTGCGGACAGGCCCCTACAATGAGCAGTTCTTC
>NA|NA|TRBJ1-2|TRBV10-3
CAITGRADDNYGYTF
TGTGCCATCACTGGCAGGGCAGATGATAACTATGGCTACACCTTC
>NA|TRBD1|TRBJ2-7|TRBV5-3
CARSLSTGAYEQYF
TGTGCCAGAAGCTTATCTACAGGGGCCTACGAGCAGTACTTC
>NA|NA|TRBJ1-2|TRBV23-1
CASSHQGGEGYTF
TGCGCCAGCAGTCATCAGGGCGGGGAGGGCTACACCTTC
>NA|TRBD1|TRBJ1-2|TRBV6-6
CASRFLTGWDGYTF
TGTGCCAGCAGGTTTTTGACAGGGTGGGACGGCTACACCTTC
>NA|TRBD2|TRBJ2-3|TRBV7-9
CASSLALGWEGHTDTQYF
TGTGCCAGCAGCTTAGCCCTGGGTTGGGAGGGCCACACAGATACGCAGTATTTT
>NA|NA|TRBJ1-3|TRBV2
CASKEFSGNTIYF
TGTGCCAGCAAAGAGTTCTCTGGAAACACCATATATTTT
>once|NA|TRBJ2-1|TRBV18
CASSPGRDSLSYNEQFF
TGTGCCAGCTCACCAGGGCGGGACTCGCTCTCCTACAATGAGCAGTTCTTC
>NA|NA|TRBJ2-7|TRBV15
CATSKRSSYEQYF
TGTGCCACCAGCAAACGGAGCTCCTACGAGCAGTACTTC
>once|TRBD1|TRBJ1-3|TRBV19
CASSVNRGTGNTIYF
TGTGCCAGTAGTGTAAACAGGGGCACTGGAAACACCATATATTTT
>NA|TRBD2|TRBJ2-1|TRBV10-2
CASSESIDGRISYNEQFF
TGCGCCAGCAGTGAATCTATTGACGGGAGGATCTCCTACAATGAGCAGTTCTTC
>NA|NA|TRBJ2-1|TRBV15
CATSRDFPRQAHNEQFF
TGTGCCACCAGCAGAGATTTCCCGCGACAGGCACACAATGAGCAGTTCTTC
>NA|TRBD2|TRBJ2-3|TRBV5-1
CASSLGGGSTDTQYF
TGCGCCAGCAGCTTGGGGGGGGGAAGCACAGATACGCAGTATTTT
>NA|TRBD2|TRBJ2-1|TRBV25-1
CASSESAGVGSEQFF
TGTGCCAGCAGTGAATCCGCGGGAGTGGGTAGTGAGCAGTTCTTC
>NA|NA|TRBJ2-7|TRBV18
CASSPEQGVYEQYF
TGTGCCAGCTCACCAGAGCAGGGCGTATACGAGCAGTACTTC
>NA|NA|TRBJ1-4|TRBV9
CASSAGGFFEKLFF
TGTGCCAGCAGCGCGGGCGGGTTTTTTGAAAAACTGTTTTTT
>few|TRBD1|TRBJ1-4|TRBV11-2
CASSLGRGRRANEKLFF
TGTGCCAGCAGCTTAGGGAGGGGGCGCCGGGCTAATGAAAAACTGTTTTTT